This passage covers 13 T cell receptor beta chains from one sample sequenced in a study of blood T cells in healthy people across ages. With a J-beta primer mix and a sample-barcoded 5' primer, a second PCR ran roughly 7 to 11 cycles. TCRdb called the 5' RACE reads again in MiXCR, with one record for every CDR3 protein. The table records under 2,000,000 distinct CDR3 sequences, around 48% of them present only once. The sample was blood. These receptors were obtained from a woman aged 40 to 50 in good health.

This chain connects TRBV20-1 to TRBJ2-3; D ambiguous. Germline V gene data show CDR1 as DFQATT and CDR2 as SNEGSKA (reference sequence). The V end lost 0 bases, the J end lost 0 bases, and 16 bases lay between the germline ends. This CDR3 has 17 amino acids. The CDR3: CSARDPTRIASTDTQYF. DNA of the CDR3: TGCAGTGCTAGAGATCCAACTCGGATCGCTAGCACAGATACGCAGTATTTT.

This clonotype was found once. A read error may account for a junction end that differs from germline. This chain links TRBV7-8 with TRBJ2-4, with D perhaps being TRBD1 or TRBD2 (5 bases each). The J call may be faulty, since TRBJ2-7 better matches the DNA end. The CDR3 has 14 residues. CDR1 SGHVS and CDR2 FQNEAQ come from the germline V gene. CDR3: CAGSVGAGFYEQYF. CDR3 bases: TGTGCCGGCAGCGTCGGGGCAGGTTTCTACGAGCAGTACTTC.

The count of this clonotype is one. V usage is TRBV6-5 and J usage is TRBJ2-5, with 7 bases matching TRBD1. CDR1 and CDR2 (germline): MNHEY, SVGAGI. The V segment lost 1 base and the J segment 3 bases; nucleotides outside the gene matches: 5. The CDR3 has 15 residues. The CDR3 is CASSYLSGGKETQYF. The CDR3 DNA reads TGTGCCAGCAGTTACTTGTCAGGGGGTAAAGAGACCCAGTACTTC.

Turning to this clonotype: Mismatch with germline at one junction end may stem from a read error. The rearrangement joins TRBV5-5 to TRBJ2-6; no clear D gene. This CDR3 contains 17 residues. Germline lookup yields CDR1 SGHKS and CDR2 YYEKEE (reference sequence). The CDR3 DNA follows: TGTGCCAGCAGCTTGGAATGGCAGAGCTCTGGGACCAACGTCCTGACTTTC. Translated, it gives CASSLEWQSSGTNVLTF.

The chain joins TRBV4-2 to TRBJ2-3; D not certain. Germline-derived CDR1 and CDR2 are LGHNA and YNFKEQ. With 0 bases removed from V and 0 bases from J, the gap between germline ends came to 10 bases. CDR3 size: 16 residues. CDR3 in amino acids: CASSQDLRLSTDTQYF. The CDR3 DNA is TGTGCCAGCAGCCAAGATCTTAGACTGAGCACAGATACGCAGTATTTT.

The chain combines TRBV27 with TRBJ1-5; no firm D call. Germline CDR1 reads MNHEY; CDR2 reads SMNVEV (reference sequence). Trimming took 5 bases from V and 5 from J, leaving 22 bases between them. The CDR3 has 17 residues. CDR3 DNA sequence: TGTGCCAGCAGTCCCATACGAACGATCGGGCGGTATCAGCCCCAGCATTTT. It translates to CASSPIRTIGRYQPQHF.

This chain uses TRBV20-1 with TRBJ2-4; 7 bases align to TRBD2. The length of the CDR3 is 14 residues. Germline lookup yields CDR1 DFQATT and CDR2 SNEGSKA (reference sequence). V was pared by 8 bases and J by 1 base, with 8 bases of the junction left unmatched. CDR3 nucleotide sequence: TGCAGTCCGGAGCGGCGGGGGGCCAAAAACATTCAGTACTTC. It specifies CSPERRGAKNIQYF.

The chain links TRBV28 to TRBJ1-2; unclear D gene. V lost 6 bases to trimming and J lost 5 bases, with 10 bases between them. Germline V gives CDR1 MDHEN, CDR2 SYDVKM. The CDR3 spans 12 residues. The DNA of the CDR3 is TGTGCCAGCAGCAGACGGCCTTATGGCTACACCTTC. Residues: CASSRRPYGYTF.

This clonotype showed up just a few times. The chain combines TRBV15 with TRBJ2-5; 7 positions match TRBD1. Trimming at V came to 3 bases and at J to 2 bases, leaving 9 bases not matched to a gene. This CDR3 is built from 16 residues. Germline V gene sequence: CDR1 LNHNV, CDR2 YYDKDF (reference sequence). The CDR3 region has the DNA TGTGCCACCAGCAGGGACGGGACAGCGATGCAAGAGACCCAGTACTTC. Translated, it gives CATSRDGTAMQETQYF. The full variable domain, rest sourced from reference TRBV15 and TRBJ2-5, is DAMVIQNPRYQVTQFGKPVTLSCSQTLNHNVMYWYQQKSSQAPKLLFHYYDKDFNNEADTPDNFQSRRPNTSFCFLDIRSPGLGDTAMYLCATSRDGTAMQETQYFGPGTRLLVL.

This clonotype was seen a few times. The chain couples TRBV7-8 to TRBJ2-7, with 11 bases that match TRBD2. CDR3 size: 19 residues. Germline values: CDR1 SGHVS, CDR2 FQNEAQ. J gave up 1 base and V 1 base, and 12 bases lay outside the gene matches. CDR3 loop: CASSLGRGLADPSSYEQYF. The CDR3 DNA is TGTGCCAGCAGCTTAGGTAGGGGACTAGCGGACCCTTCATCCTACGAGCAGTACTTC.

This clonotype was seen a few times. Written as DNA, the CDR3 is TGTGCCAGCAGCCGGGACAGCAAGCGTGATACGCAGTATTTT. Amino acid sequence: CASSRDSKRDTQYF. This rearrangement joins TRBV7-9 to TRBJ2-3; 7 nucleotides align to TRBD1. Germline V gives CDR1 SEHNR, CDR2 FQNEAQ (reference sequence). The ends lost 5 bases at V and 6 bases at J; junction bases unmatched: 8. The CDR3 covers 14 residues.

The chain couples TRBV29-1 to TRBJ2-2; D gene ambiguous. The ends were cut back, 4 bases at V and 6 bases at J, with 15 bases in the middle. CDR3 size: 14 residues. The germline gives CDR1 SQVTM, CDR2 ANQGSEA. The CDR3 bases are TGCAGCGTTGCGGGTAGTGGAGAGGCCGGGGAGCTGTTTTTT. This gives the protein CSVAGSGEAGELFF.

The sample holds a few counts of this clonotype. The chain has TRBV25-1 and TRBJ2-5; TRBD1 matches 7 bases. Germline V gene sequence: CDR1 MGHDK, CDR2 SYGVNS. This CDR3 spans 14 amino acids. The J segment lost 1 base and the V segment lost 6 bases, leaving 5 bases of the junction unmatched. CDR3 region: CASRPTGAQETQYF. The CDR3 nucleotides are TGTGCCAGCAGACCCACAGGGGCCCAAGAGACCCAGTACTTC.